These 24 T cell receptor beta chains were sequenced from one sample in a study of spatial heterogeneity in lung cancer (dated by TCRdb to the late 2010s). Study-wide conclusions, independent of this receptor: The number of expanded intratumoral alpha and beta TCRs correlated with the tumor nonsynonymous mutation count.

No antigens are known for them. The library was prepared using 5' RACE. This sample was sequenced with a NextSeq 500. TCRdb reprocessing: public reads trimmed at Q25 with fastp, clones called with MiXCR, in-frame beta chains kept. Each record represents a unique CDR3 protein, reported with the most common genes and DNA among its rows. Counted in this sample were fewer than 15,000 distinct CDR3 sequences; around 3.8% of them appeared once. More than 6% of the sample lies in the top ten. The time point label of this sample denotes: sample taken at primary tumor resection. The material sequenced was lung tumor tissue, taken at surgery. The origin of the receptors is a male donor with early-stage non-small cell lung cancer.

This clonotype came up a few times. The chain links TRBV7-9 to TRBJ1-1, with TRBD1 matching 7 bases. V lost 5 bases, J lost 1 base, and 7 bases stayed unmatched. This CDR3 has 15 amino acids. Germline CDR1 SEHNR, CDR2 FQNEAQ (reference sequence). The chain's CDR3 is CASSPGDRRNTEAFF. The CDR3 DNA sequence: TGTGCCAGCAGCCCCGGGGACAGAAGGAACACTGAAGCTTTCTTT.

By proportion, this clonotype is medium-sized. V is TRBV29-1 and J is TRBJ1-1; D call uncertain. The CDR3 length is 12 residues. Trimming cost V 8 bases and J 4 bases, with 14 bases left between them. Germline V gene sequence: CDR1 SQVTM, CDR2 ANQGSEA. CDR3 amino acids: CSTKSGGTEAFF. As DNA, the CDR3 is TGCAGCACCAAGTCAGGTGGCACTGAAGCTTTCTTT.

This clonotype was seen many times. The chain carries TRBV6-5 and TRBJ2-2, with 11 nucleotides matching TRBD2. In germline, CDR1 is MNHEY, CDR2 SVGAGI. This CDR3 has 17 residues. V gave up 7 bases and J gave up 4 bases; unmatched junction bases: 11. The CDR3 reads CASTYIQLAGGTGELFF. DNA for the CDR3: TGTGCCAGCACCTACATCCAGCTAGCGGGAGGCACCGGGGAGCTGTTTTTT.

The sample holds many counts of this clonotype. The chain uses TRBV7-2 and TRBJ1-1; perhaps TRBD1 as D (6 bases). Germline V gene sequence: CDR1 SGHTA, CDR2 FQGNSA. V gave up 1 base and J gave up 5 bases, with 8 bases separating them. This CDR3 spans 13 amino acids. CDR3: CASSLGGPTEAFF. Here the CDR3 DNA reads TGTGCCAGCAGCTTAGGGGGGCCTACTGAAGCTTTCTTT. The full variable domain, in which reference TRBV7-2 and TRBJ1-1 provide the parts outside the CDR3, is GAGVSQSPSNKVTEKGKDVELRCDPISGHTALYWYRQSLGQGLEFLIYFQGNSAPDKSGLPSDRFSAERTGGSVSTLTIQRTQQEDSAVYLCASSLGGPTEAFFGQGTRLTVV.

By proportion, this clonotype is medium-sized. CDR3 sequence (DNA): TGTGCCAGCAGTTTCCTAGCGGGAGGTACCAATGAGCAGTTCTTC. Translated: CASSFLAGGTNEQFF. This sequence joins TRBV6-5 and TRBJ2-1, with TRBD2 matching 11 bases. V lost 4 bases, J lost 6 bases, and 5 bases stayed unmatched. The germline V gene encodes CDR1 MNHEY and CDR2 SVGAGI. The CDR3 is 15 residues long.

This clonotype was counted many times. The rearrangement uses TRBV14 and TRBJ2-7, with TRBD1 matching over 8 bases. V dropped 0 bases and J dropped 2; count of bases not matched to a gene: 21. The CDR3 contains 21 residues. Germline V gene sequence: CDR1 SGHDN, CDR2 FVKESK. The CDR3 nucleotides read TGTGCCAGCAGCCAAGATTTCAATTGGGTCCGGGACAGGACTGTGACCTACGAGCAGTACTTC. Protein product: CASSQDFNWVRDRTVTYEQYF.

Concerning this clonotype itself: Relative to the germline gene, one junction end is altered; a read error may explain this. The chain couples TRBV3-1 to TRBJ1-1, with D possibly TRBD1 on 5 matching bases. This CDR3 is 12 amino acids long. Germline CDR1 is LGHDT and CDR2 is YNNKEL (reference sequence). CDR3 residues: CERRQGTGEDFF. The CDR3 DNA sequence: TGTGAAAGAAGACAAGGGACGGGTGAAGATTTCTTT. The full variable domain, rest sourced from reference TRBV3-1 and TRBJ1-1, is DTAVSQTPKYLVTQMGNDKSIKCEQNLGHDTMYWYKQDSKKFLKIMFSYNNKELIINETVPNRFSPKSPDKAHLNLHINSLELGDSAVYFCERRQGTGEDFFGQGTRLTVV.

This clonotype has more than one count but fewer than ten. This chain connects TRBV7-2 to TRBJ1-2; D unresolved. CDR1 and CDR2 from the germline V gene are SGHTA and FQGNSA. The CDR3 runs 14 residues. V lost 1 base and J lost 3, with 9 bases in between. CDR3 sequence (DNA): TGTGCCAGCAGCTTAGATCCGGGTTACTATGGCTACACCTTC. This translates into CASSLDPGYYGYTF.

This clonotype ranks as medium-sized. The CDR3 DNA is TGCGCCAGCAGCGTCGTCTCGGGTCGTTACACTGAAGCTTTCTTT. Its translation: CASSVVSGRYTEAFF. This rearrangement joins TRBV4-1 to TRBJ1-1; D gene uncertain. This CDR3 region has 15 residues. The germline V gene encodes CDR1 MGHRA and CDR2 YSYEKL. V lost 5 bases and J 3 bases, leaving 16 bases between the germline ends.

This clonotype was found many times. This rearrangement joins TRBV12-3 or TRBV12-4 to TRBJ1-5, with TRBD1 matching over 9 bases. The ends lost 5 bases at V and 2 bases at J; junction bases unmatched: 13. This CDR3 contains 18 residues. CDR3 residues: CASSRDRVGFSGNQPQHF. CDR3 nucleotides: TGTGCCAGCAGTAGGGACAGGGTCGGATTCAGTGGCAATCAGCCCCAGCATTTT.

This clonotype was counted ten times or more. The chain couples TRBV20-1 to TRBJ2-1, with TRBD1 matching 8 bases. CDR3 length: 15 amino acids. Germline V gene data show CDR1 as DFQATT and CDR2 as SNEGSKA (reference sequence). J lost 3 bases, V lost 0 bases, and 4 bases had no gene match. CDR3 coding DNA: TGCAGTGCTAGAGATGTACAGGGGGGCTACAATGAGCAGTTCTTC. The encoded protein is CSARDVQGGYNEQFF.

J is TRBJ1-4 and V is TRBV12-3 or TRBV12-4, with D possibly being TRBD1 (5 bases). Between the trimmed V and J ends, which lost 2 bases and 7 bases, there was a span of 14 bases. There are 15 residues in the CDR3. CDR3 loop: CASSLRGRRPEKLFF. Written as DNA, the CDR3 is TGTGCCAGCAGTTTAAGGGGCAGACGTCCTGAAAAACTGTTTTTT.

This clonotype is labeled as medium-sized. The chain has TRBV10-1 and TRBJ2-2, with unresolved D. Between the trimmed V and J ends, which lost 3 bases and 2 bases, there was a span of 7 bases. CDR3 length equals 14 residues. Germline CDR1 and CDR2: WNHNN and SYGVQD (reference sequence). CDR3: CASSENANTGELFF. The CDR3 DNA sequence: TGCGCCAGCAGTGAAAACGCTAACACCGGGGAGCTGTTTTTT.

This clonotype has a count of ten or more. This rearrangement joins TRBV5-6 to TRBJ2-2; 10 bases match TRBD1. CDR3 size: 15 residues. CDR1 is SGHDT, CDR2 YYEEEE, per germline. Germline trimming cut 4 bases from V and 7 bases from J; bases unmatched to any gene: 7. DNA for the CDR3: TGTGCCAGCAGCCCTGACAGGGGGCGGAACGGGGAGCTGTTTTTT. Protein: CASSPDRGRNGELFF.

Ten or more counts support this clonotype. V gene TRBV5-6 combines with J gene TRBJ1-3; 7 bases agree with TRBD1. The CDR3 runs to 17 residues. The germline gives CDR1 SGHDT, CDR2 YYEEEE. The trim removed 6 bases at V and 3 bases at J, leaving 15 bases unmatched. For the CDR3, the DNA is TGTGCCAGCACCGTGGGGCCCTCCAGGGGGTATGGAAACACCATATATTTT. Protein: CASTVGPSRGYGNTIYF.

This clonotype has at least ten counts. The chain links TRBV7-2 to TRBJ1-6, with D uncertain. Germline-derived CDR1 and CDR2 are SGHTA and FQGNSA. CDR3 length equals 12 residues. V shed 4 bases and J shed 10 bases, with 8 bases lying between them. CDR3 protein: CASSSPGSPLHF. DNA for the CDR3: TGTGCCAGCAGCTCTCCCGGGTCACCCCTCCACTTT.

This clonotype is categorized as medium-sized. In nucleotides, the CDR3 is TGTGCCAGCAGCCAAGATGGGGCACAAGCTTTCTTT. As protein: CASSQDGAQAFF. The chain uses TRBV4-2 and TRBJ1-1; D possibly corresponds to TRBD1 (5 bases). The CDR3 has 12 amino acids. Trimming took 0 bases from V and 9 from J, leaving 8 bases between them. Germline V gene data show CDR1 as LGHNA and CDR2 as YNFKEQ.

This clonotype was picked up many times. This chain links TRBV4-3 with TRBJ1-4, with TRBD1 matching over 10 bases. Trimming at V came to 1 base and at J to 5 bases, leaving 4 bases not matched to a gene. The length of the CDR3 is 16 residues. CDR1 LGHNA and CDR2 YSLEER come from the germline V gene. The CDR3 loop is CASSQGPGQGNEKLFF. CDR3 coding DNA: TGCGCCAGCAGCCAAGGGCCGGGACAGGGGAATGAAAAACTGTTTTTT.

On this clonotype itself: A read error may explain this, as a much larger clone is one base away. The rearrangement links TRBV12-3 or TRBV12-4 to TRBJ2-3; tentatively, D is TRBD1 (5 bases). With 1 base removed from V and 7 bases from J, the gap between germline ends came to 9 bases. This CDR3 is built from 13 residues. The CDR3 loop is CASSLGHRNTQYF. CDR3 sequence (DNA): TGTGCCAGCAGTTTAGGCCACAGGAATACGCAGTATTTT.

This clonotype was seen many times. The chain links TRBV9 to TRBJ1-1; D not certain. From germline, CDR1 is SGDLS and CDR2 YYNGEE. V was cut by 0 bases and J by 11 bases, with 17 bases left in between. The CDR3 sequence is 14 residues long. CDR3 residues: CASSVGGSNDRAFF. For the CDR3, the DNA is TGTGCCAGCAGCGTAGGGGGTAGTAACGATCGGGCTTTCTTT.

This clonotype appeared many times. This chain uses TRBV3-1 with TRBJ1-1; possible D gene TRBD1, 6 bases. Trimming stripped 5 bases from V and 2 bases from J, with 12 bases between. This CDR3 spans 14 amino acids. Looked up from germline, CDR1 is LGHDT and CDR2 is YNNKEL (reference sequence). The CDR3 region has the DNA TGTGCCAGCAGCAGGGTACAGGGAAACACTGAAGCTTTCTTT. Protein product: CASSRVQGNTEAFF.

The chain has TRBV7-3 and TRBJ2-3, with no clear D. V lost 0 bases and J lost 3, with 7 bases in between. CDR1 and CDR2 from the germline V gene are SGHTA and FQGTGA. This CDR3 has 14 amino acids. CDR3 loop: CASSLTASTDTQYF. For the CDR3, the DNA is TGTGCCAGCAGCTTAACTGCGTCTACAGATACGCAGTATTTT.

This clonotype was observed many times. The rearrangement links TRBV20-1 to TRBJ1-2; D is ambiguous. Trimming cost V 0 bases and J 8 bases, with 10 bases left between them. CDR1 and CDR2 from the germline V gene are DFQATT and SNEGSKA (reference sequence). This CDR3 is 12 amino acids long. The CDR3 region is CSARDCLRGYTF. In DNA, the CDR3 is TGCAGTGCTAGAGATTGCCTCAGGGGCTACACCTTC.

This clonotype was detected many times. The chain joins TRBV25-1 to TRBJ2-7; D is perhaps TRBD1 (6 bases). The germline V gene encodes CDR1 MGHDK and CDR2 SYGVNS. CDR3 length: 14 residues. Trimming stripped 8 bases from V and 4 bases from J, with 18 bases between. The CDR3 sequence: CASEGAGVSYEQYF. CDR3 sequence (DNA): TGTGCCAGCGAAGGGGCAGGGGTGTCATACGAGCAGTACTTC.